The 19 T cell receptor beta chains reported below all come from one sample, sequenced in a study of T cell changes during pregnancy in multiple sclerosis. The repertoire was sequenced with immunoSEQ multiplex PCR; TCRdb's copy has only in-frame clones and lacks some. The repertoire holds 57,000 or so clones, with approximately 91% as singletons. This specimen consisted of peripheral blood, obtained in the second trimester of pregnancy. The receptors were sampled from a female donor with multiple sclerosis, enrolled in a pregnancy study.

The chain links TRBV11-3 to TRBJ2-2, with TRBD1 identical over 9 bases. The CDR3 covers 15 residues. Germline CDR1 SGHNT, CDR2 YENEEA. V dropped 5 bases and J dropped 6; count of bases not matched to a gene: 7. CDR3 protein: CASSEGQGDSGELFF. The CDR3 bases are TGTGCCAGCAGCGAGGGACAGGGTGATTCCGGGGAGCTGTTTTTT. The full variable domain, completed using reference TRBV11-3 and TRBJ2-2, is EAGVVQSPRYKIIEKKQPVAFWCNPISGHNTLYWYLQNLGQGPELLIRYENEEAVDDSQLPKDRFSAERLKGVDSTLKIQPAELGDSAVYLCASSEGQGDSGELFFGEGSRLTVL.

V and J are TRBV5-6 and TRBJ2-5; D is ambiguous. The CDR3 consists of 13 residues. Germline V CDR1 and CDR2: SGHDT, YYEEEE. V was cut by 4 bases and J by 5 bases, with 12 bases left in between. The CDR3 loop reads CASSLRIAETQYF. DNA of the CDR3: TGTGCCAGCAGCCTAAGAATTGCGGAGACCCAGTACTTC.

The V call is TRBV4-2, the J call TRBJ2-7, with 10 bases identical to TRBD2. This CDR3 is 15 amino acids long. The ends lost 5 bases at V and 3 bases at J; junction bases unmatched: 7. The germline CDR1 and CDR2 sequences are LGHNA and YNFKEQ. CDR3 protein: CASSYGIAGGYEQYF. Here the CDR3 DNA reads TGTGCCAGCAGCTACGGGATAGCGGGGGGCTACGAGCAGTACTTC.

In nucleotides, the CDR3 is TGTGCCAGCAGTTACCTGGACAGGGGGGGTTCACCCCTCCACTTT. Translation gives CASSYLDRGGSPLHF. The chain combines TRBV6-5 with TRBJ1-6, with 10 bases aligning to TRBD1. Germline CDR1 reads MNHEY; CDR2 reads SVGAGI. The J segment lost 9 bases and the V segment lost 2 bases, leaving 4 bases of the junction unmatched. The CDR3 has 15 amino acids.

The V gene is TRBV2, the J gene TRBJ1-4; unclear D gene. Per the germline V gene, CDR1 is SNHLY and CDR2 is FYNNEI. This CDR3 comprises 13 residues. Trimming removed 3 bases at V and 6 bases at J, with 8 bases between. The CDR3: CASSDASDEKLFF. CDR3 in DNA: TGTGCCAGCAGTGACGCGTCGGATGAAAAACTGTTTTTT.

The gene calls are TRBV6-5 and TRBJ2-7; D might be TRBD2 (6 bases). The CDR3 totals 14 residues. Trimming took 0 bases from V and 5 from J, leaving 11 bases between them. CDR1 is MNHEY and CDR2 is SVGAGI in the germline V gene. CDR3 DNA: TGTGCCAGCAGTTACTCTTCTAGCGTCCACGAGCAGTACTTC. Residues: CASSYSSSVHEQYF.

V usage is TRBV5-1 and J usage is TRBJ1-1; D is unclear. Trimming took 0 bases from V and 4 from J, leaving 10 bases between them. CDR1 SGHRS and CDR2 YFSETQ come from the germline V gene. CDR3 length: 14 amino acids. The DNA of the CDR3 is TGCGCCAGCAGCTTGGTTTCACTAGGCACTGAAGCTTTCTTT. It encodes CASSLVSLGTEAFF.

V usage is TRBV9 and J usage is TRBJ1-6; tentatively, D is TRBD1 (5 bases). From germline, CDR1 is SGDLS and CDR2 YYNGEE. This CDR3 spans 16 amino acids. Trimming cost V 3 bases and J 0 bases, with 10 bases left between them. CDR3 in amino acids: CASSDRSSSYNSPLHF. As DNA, the CDR3 is TGTGCCAGCAGCGACAGGTCCAGCTCCTATAATTCACCCCTCCACTTT.

V gene TRBV6-5 combines with J gene TRBJ1-1; D may be TRBD1 (5 bases). The CDR3 runs to 13 residues. The germline V gene encodes CDR1 MNHEY and CDR2 SVGAGI. V lost 6 bases and J 1 base, leaving 9 bases between the germline ends. DNA of the CDR3: TGTGCCAGCAGCTCCGGACAGAACACTGAAGCTTTCTTT. Amino acid sequence: CASSSGQNTEAFF.

This sequence joins TRBV11-2 and TRBJ2-7, with 8 bases lining up with TRBD1. With 5 bases clipped from V and 1 base from J, the junction kept 7 bases outside the gene matches. Germline values: CDR1 SGHAT, CDR2 FQNNGV. The CDR3 has 15 residues. CDR3 sequence (DNA): TGTGCCAGCAGCACGGTTAGACAGGGGTCCTACGAGCAGTACTTC. Amino acid sequence: CASSTVRQGSYEQYF.

As DNA, the CDR3 is TGTGCCAGCAGTGAGGCATCCGACAGGGCTGAAGCTTTCTTT. Translation gives CASSEASDRAEAFF. The chain has TRBV6-4 and TRBJ1-1; TRBD1 matches at 7 bases. The V gene end was trimmed by 3 bases and the J gene end by 6 bases; junction bases not matched to a gene: 7. The CDR3 totals 14 residues. Germline V gene sequence: CDR1 MRHNA, CDR2 SNTAGT.

This rearrangement joins TRBV2 to TRBJ2-2; D possibly corresponds to TRBD2 (5 bases). This CDR3 has 12 amino acids. The V and J ends lost 8 bases and 8 bases respectively, with 12 bases between them. Germline lookup yields CDR1 SNHLY and CDR2 FYNNEI. Here the CDR3 DNA reads TGTGCCAGCTCGGACTCCCCTGGGGAGCTGTTTTTT. Translated, it gives CASSDSPGELFF.

This rearrangement joins TRBV7-9 to TRBJ2-1, with TRBD1 matching 7 bases. Germline V gene sequence: CDR1 SEHNR, CDR2 FQNEAQ (reference sequence). V was clipped by 6 bases and J by 4 bases; unmatched bases: 3. CDR3 length equals 13 residues. The DNA for the CDR3 is TGTGCCAGCAGTGACAGGGAGTACAATGAGCAGTTCTTC. Encoded protein: CASSDREYNEQFF.

The chain links TRBV6-5 to TRBJ2-7; 8 nucleotides line up with TRBD2. CDR3 length: 14 residues. Germline V gene data show CDR1 as MNHEY and CDR2 as SVGAGI. The J segment lost 3 bases and the V segment lost 6 bases, leaving 7 bases of the junction unmatched. The CDR3 reads CASSRAGDYYEQYF. The CDR3 bases are TGTGCCAGCAGCCGAGCGGGGGATTACTACGAGCAGTACTTC.

The chain uses TRBV19 and TRBJ2-5; TRBD1 agrees at 7 bases. Germline CDR1 and CDR2: LNHDA and SQIVND (reference sequence). With V trimmed by 5 bases and J by 4 bases, 10 bases remained unmatched. This CDR3 contains 15 residues. As DNA, the CDR3 is TGTGCCAGTAGTTCAAAAGGACAGGCAGCAGAGACCCAGTACTTC. It codes for CASSSKGQAAETQYF.

The chain has TRBV28 and TRBJ1-1; D possibly corresponds to TRBD1 (5 bases). CDR3 size: 12 residues. Looked up from germline, CDR1 is MDHEN and CDR2 is SYDVKM. Trimming shortened V by 6 bases and J by 7 bases, and 12 bases separated the two germline ends. The CDR3 region has the DNA TGTGCCAGCAGCCGACTGGGGGGTGAAGCTTTCTTT. Protein: CASSRLGGEAFF.

The V call is TRBV10-3, the J call TRBJ2-5, with 8 bases that match TRBD2. The CDR3 is 12 amino acids. Losses at the gene ends were 8 bases for V and 4 bases for J; bases not matched to a gene: 3. Germline assignment: CDR1 ENHRY and CDR2 SYGVKD. In nucleotides, the CDR3 is TGTGCCATCGCGGGGGGACTAGAGACCCAGTACTTC. It is translated as CAIAGGLETQYF.

The genes are TRBV7-6 and TRBJ2-7; 10 bases align to TRBD1. Trimming at V came to 4 bases and at J to 5 bases, leaving 14 bases not matched to a gene. This CDR3 comprises 17 residues. Germline V gene data show CDR1 as SGHVS and CDR2 as FNYEAQ. CDR3: CASSWRSTGGIADEQYF. Here the CDR3 DNA reads TGTGCCAGCAGCTGGCGGTCGACAGGGGGCATCGCTGACGAGCAGTACTTC.

The rearrangement links TRBV5-1 to TRBJ2-1; D call uncertain. This CDR3 contains 12 residues. Trimming stripped 3 bases from V and 5 bases from J, with 6 bases between. Germline V CDR1 and CDR2: SGHRS, YFSETQ. In nucleotides, the CDR3 is TGCGCCAGCAGCTCGCAGAACAATGAGCAGTTCTTC. Translation gives CASSSQNNEQFF.